This T cell receptor beta chain was profiled in a study of CD8 T cells in Susac syndrome. Trimming cost V 3 bases and J 3 bases; bases outside gene matches: 7. The germline V gene has CDR1 DFQATT and CDR2 SNEGSKA (reference sequence). The CDR3 consists of 16 residues. While CD8+ and CD4+ T cells were isolated negatively, TEMRA cells were enriched by FACS. RNA, at about 0.45 to 1 ug, was reverse transcribed with random hexamers. Amplification of TCR beta CDR3 by immunoSEQ multiplex PCR spanned 54 Vbeta and 13 Jbeta. TCRdb reprocessed the immunoSEQ multiplex PCR reads via MiXCR and lists one record per CDR3 protein. The table includes hundreds of thousands of distinct CDR3 sequences, 95% detected once.

The sample consisted of CD4+ T cells from PBMCs. The chain combines TRBV20-1 with TRBJ2-1; 11 positions agree with TRBD2. This TCR derives from a human donor with multiple sclerosis. The CDR3 nucleotides are TGCAGTGCTAGGGACCCTAGCGGGGGGCACTACAATGAGCAGTTCTTC. Its translation: CSARDPSGGHYNEQFF.